These 22 T cell receptor beta chains were sequenced from one sample in a study of post-analysis software for immune sequencing data. TCR beta cDNA libraries had unique molecular identifiers. A single record per CDR3 protein comes from TCRdb applying MiXCR to the PCR reads. The table records about 770,000 distinct CDR3 sequences, 46% of them present only once. Whole-study findings and limits: Elevated frequency relative to controls characterized four or five TRBV segments in patients, TRBV5-6, TRBV5-1 and TRBV20-1 among them.

These receptors' targets are unknown. The sample comprised blood. The receptors derive from a girl aged 10-17 years with multiple sclerosis.

A few counts support this clonotype. The rearrangement uses TRBV12-3 or TRBV12-4 and TRBJ1-5; TRBD1 aligns across 10 bases. This CDR3 spans 15 amino acids. Losses at the gene ends were 6 bases for V and 4 bases for J; bases not matched to a gene: 6. CDR3 amino acids: CASSPTGGWNQPQHF. CDR3 sequence (DNA): TGTGCCAGCAGCCCGACAGGGGGCTGGAATCAGCCCCAGCATTTT.

This chain connects TRBV15 to TRBJ2-5; 13 bases match TRBD2. The V gene end was trimmed by 5 bases and the J gene end by 5 bases; junction bases not matched to a gene: 14. CDR3 length: 18 residues. Germline V gene lookup returns CDR1 LNHNV and CDR2 YYDKDF (reference sequence). The CDR3 DNA sequence: TGTGCCACCAGCTCCAAACCTCAACTAGCGGGAGGGCTGGAGACCCAGTACTTC. As protein: CATSSKPQLAGGLETQYF.

V usage is TRBV12-3 or TRBV12-4 and J usage is TRBJ2-7; the D gene is possibly TRBD1 (9 bases). The J call may be faulty, since TRBJ2-5 better matches the DNA end. The CDR3 has 16 residues. CDR3 protein: CASTFSGTGLIGTQYF. The CDR3 nucleotides are TGTGCCAGCACATTTAGCGGGACAGGGTTGATAGGGACCCAGTACTTC.

The J gene is TRBJ2-5, the V gene TRBV7-2; TRBD2 matches 9 bases. The junction had 2 bases not matched to a gene; V was cut back by 2 bases and J by 7 bases. The CDR3 extends over 13 amino acids. The germline CDR1 and CDR2 sequences are SGHTA and FQGNSA. The CDR3 reads CASSLTREGTQYF. The CDR3 nucleotides are TGTGCCAGCAGCTTAACGCGGGAGGGGACCCAGTACTTC.

This clonotype has only a few counts. The CDR3 sequence is CASRLHPDRDGYGYTF. In nucleotides, the CDR3 is TGTGCCAGCAGATTACATCCGGACAGGGACGGCTATGGCTACACCTTC. The V call is TRBV5-5, the J call TRBJ1-2; 8 bases are shared with TRBD1. V lost 5 bases, J lost 4 bases, and 13 bases stayed unmatched. Looked up from germline, CDR1 is SGHKS and CDR2 is YYEKEE (reference sequence). The CDR3 totals 16 residues.

V usage is TRBV28 and J usage is TRBJ2-5; the D gene is possibly TRBD1 (5 bases). The CDR3 contains 14 residues. Trimming pared 5 bases from V and 0 bases from J, leaving 10 bases between. Germline CDR1 is MDHEN and CDR2 is SYDVKM. The CDR3 loop reads CASSPTGNQETQYF. The CDR3 bases are TGTGCCAGCAGTCCTACAGGAAACCAAGAGACCCAGTACTTC.

The CDR3 nucleotides read TGTGCCAGCAGTTTGGGGACAGGGATTCAGCCCCAGCATTTT. Translated: CASSLGTGIQPQHF. The chain joins TRBV12-3 or TRBV12-4 to TRBJ1-5, with TRBD1 matching over 9 bases. The CDR3 runs 14 residues. J lost 6 bases, V lost 3 bases, and 3 bases had no gene match.

V is TRBV20-1 and J is TRBJ2-7, with D hard to call. The ends were cut back, 5 bases at V and 2 bases at J, with 7 bases in the middle. The germline CDR1 and CDR2 sequences are DFQATT and SNEGSKA (reference sequence). This CDR3 region has 11 residues. The CDR3 is CSAPYPYEQYF. The CDR3 bases are TGCAGTGCTCCCTACCCCTACGAGCAGTACTTC.

The genes are TRBV20-1 and TRBJ2-7; no clear D gene. This CDR3 has 16 residues. Trimming pared 0 bases from V and 0 bases from J, leaving 15 bases between. Germline V gives CDR1 DFQATT, CDR2 SNEGSKA (reference sequence). The CDR3 is CSARDEVRRSSYEQYF. DNA for the CDR3: TGCAGTGCTAGAGATGAGGTGCGGCGTTCCTCCTACGAGCAGTACTTC.

The chain joins TRBV7-2 to TRBJ1-2; perhaps TRBD1 as D (5 bases). Germline V lookup: CDR1 SGHTA, CDR2 FQGNSA. Trimming stripped 5 bases from V and 7 bases from J, with 20 bases between. The CDR3 runs to 15 residues. CDR3 amino acids: CASSPLRQGSGGYTF. CDR3 DNA: TGTGCCAGCAGCCCCCTGCGGCAGGGTTCAGGTGGCTACACCTTC. The variable domain in full, completed from reference TRBV7-2 and TRBJ1-2, reads GAGVSQSPSNKVTEKGKDVELRCDPISGHTALYWYRQSLGQGLEFLIYFQGNSAPDKSGLPSDRFSAERTGGSVSTLTIQRTQQEDSAVYLCASSPLRQGSGGYTFGSGTRLTVV.

This clonotype was seen a handful of times. The chain uses TRBV12-3 or TRBV12-4 and TRBJ2-7; maybe TRBD1 (6 bases). V was shortened by 3 bases and J by 5 bases, with 14 bases between the two germline ends. This CDR3 region has 14 residues. CDR3 coding DNA: TGTGCCAGCAGTTTGGTGGGGGCAGGGAACGAGCAGTACTTC. This gives the protein CASSLVGAGNEQYF.

The CDR3 is CASPPSGTTSEQYF. The CDR3 bases are TGTGCCTCCCCCCCCTCCGGGACTACTTCCGAGCAGTACTTC. The gene calls are TRBV28 and TRBJ2-7; TRBD2 aligns across 7 bases. Germline trimming cut 11 bases from V and 6 bases from J; bases unmatched to any gene: 16. CDR1 and CDR2 (germline): MDHEN, SYDVKM. The CDR3 spans 14 residues.

This clonotype has just a few counts. This chain connects TRBV27 to TRBJ2-3; D gene uncertain. Per the germline V gene, CDR1 is MNHEY and CDR2 is SMNVEV (reference sequence). The CDR3 runs to 14 residues. Trimming took off 3 bases at V and 3 bases at J, with 10 bases between the two ends. CDR3 in amino acids: CASSFGFETDTQYF. In nucleotides, the CDR3 is TGTGCCAGCAGTTTTGGATTCGAGACAGATACGCAGTATTTT.

The chain recombines TRBV20-1 with TRBJ2-5; 9 nucleotides match TRBD2. The CDR3 has 17 amino acids. Germline trimming cut 6 bases from V and 5 bases from J; bases unmatched to any gene: 19. CDR1 and CDR2 from the germline V gene are DFQATT and SNEGSKA (reference sequence). CDR3 amino acids: CSASLPLGLALDETQYF. For the CDR3, the DNA is TGCAGTGCCTCGCTCCCCCTGGGACTAGCTTTAGATGAGACCCAGTACTTC.

The V and J genes are TRBV2 and TRBJ2-7; the match to TRBD2 covers 9 bases. There are 16 residues in the CDR3. V was clipped by 3 bases and J by 3 bases; unmatched bases: 9. The germline V gene encodes CDR1 SNHLY and CDR2 FYNNEI. CDR3 protein: CASSDRLGGRVYEQYF. DNA for the CDR3: TGTGCCAGCAGTGATCGTCTAGGCGGGAGGGTCTACGAGCAGTACTTC. Based on the CDR3 plus reference TRBV2 and TRBJ2-7, the full variable domain is EPEVTQTPSHQVTQMGQEVILRCVPISNHLYFYWYRQILGQKVEFLVSFYNNEISEKSEIFDDQFSVERPDGSNFTLKIRSTKLEDSAMYFCASSDRLGGRVYEQYFGPGTRLTVT.

The table lists this clonotype with a few counts. This chain connects TRBV30 to TRBJ2-3; D is ambiguous. This CDR3 comprises 12 residues. The germline V gene has CDR1 GTSNPN and CDR2 SVGIG (reference sequence). V lost 2 bases and J 7 bases, leaving 10 bases between the germline ends. Here the CDR3 reads CAWSNRVYTQYF. The DNA for the CDR3 is TGTGCCTGGAGTAATAGGGTTTATACGCAGTATTTT.

V is TRBV3-1 and J is TRBJ2-5; D might be TRBD2 (6 bases). Trimming took off 5 bases at V and 2 bases at J, with 18 bases between the two ends. The CDR3 runs 16 residues. Germline CDR1 and CDR2: LGHDT and YNNKEL (reference sequence). DNA for the CDR3: TGTGCCAGCAGCTTTGGAGGCGGGACGAGACAAGAGACCCAGTACTTC. It is translated as CASSFGGGTRQETQYF.

This clonotype has more than one count but fewer than ten. This chain connects TRBV20-1 to TRBJ2-3, with TRBD2 as a possible D gene (5 bases). CDR1 DFQATT and CDR2 SNEGSKA come from the germline V gene (reference sequence). The CDR3 has 12 amino acids. Trimming shortened V by 8 bases and J by 3 bases, and 12 bases separated the two germline ends. The CDR3 reads CSIGGGTDTQYF. In DNA form, the CDR3 reads TGCAGTATCGGAGGCGGTACAGATACGCAGTATTTT.

This clonotype was detected only a few times. The genes are TRBV24-1 and TRBJ2-7; the D is unclear. The CDR3 is made up of 15 amino acids. Germline CDR1 is KGHDR and CDR2 is SFDVKD. Trimming left V 2 bases short and J 1 base short, with 11 bases between. CDR3 DNA sequence: TGTGCCACCAGTGATTCAGACTCTGCGTCCTACGAGCAGTACTTC. Residues: CATSDSDSASYEQYF.

This clonotype was counted a few times. The chain couples TRBV20-1 to TRBJ2-7; D is unclear. Per germline, CDR1 DFQATT and CDR2 SNEGSKA (reference sequence). This CDR3 contains 14 residues. The CDR3 nucleotides are TGCAGCCCGTGGGTCCGCTCATCCTCCTACGAGCAGTACTTC. Protein: CSPWVRSSSYEQYF.

The chain has TRBV29-1 and TRBJ1-2, with D possibly matching TRBD1 (5 bases). The CDR3 extends over 14 amino acids. Trimming took off 3 bases at V and 0 bases at J, with 11 bases between the two ends. The germline CDR1 and CDR2 sequences are SQVTM and ANQGSEA. CDR3 sequence: CSVDPTETNYGYTF. In DNA form, the CDR3 reads TGCAGCGTTGATCCGACAGAAACTAACTATGGCTACACCTTC. The whole variable domain, remainder taken from reference TRBV29-1 and TRBJ1-2, is SAVISQKPSRDICQRGTSLTIQCQVDSQVTMMFWYRQQPGQSLTLIATANQGSEATYESGFVIDKFPISRPNLTFSTLTVSNMSPEDSSIYLCSVDPTETNYGYTFGSGTRLTVV.

The V and J genes are TRBV7-6 and TRBJ2-7; 9 bases are a match to TRBD2. V was clipped by 6 bases and J by 9 bases; unmatched bases: 15. Per germline, CDR1 SGHVS and CDR2 FNYEAQ. The CDR3 covers 15 residues. Here the CDR3 DNA reads TGTGCCAGCAGTTCACTAGCGGGTATCTCCGGCGGGCAGTACTTC. Protein: CASSSLAGISGGQYF. The variable domain in full, with the rest retrieved from reference TRBV7-6 and TRBJ2-7, is GAGVSQSPRYKVTKRGQDVALRCDPISGHVSLYWYRQALGQGPEFLTYFNYEAQQDKSGLPNDRFSAERPEGSISTLTIQRTEQRDSAMYRCASSSLAGISGGQYFGPGTRLTVT.